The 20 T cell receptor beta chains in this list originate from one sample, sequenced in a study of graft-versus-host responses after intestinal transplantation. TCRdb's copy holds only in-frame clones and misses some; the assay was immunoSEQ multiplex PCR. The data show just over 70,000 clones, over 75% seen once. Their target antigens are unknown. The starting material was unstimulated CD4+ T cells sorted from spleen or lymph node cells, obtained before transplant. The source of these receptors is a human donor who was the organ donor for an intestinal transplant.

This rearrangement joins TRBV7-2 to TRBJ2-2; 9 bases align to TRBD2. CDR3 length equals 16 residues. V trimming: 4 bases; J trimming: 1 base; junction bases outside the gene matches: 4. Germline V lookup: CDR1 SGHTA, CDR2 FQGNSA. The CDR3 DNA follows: TGTGCCAGCAGCTCAGGCGGGGGGGGGAACACCGGGGAGCTGTTTTTT. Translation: CASSSGGGGNTGELFF.

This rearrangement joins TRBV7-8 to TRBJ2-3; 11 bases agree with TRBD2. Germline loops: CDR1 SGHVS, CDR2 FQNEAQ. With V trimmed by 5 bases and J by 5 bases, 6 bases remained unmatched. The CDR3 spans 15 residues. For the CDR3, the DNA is TGTGCCAGCAGCAGTAGCGGGGGGGCCGGAGATACGCAGTATTTT. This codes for CASSSSGGAGDTQYF.

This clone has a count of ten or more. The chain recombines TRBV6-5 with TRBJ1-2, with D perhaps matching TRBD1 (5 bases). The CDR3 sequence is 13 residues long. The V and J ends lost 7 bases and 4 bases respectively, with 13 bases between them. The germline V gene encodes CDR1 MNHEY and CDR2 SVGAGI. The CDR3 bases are TGTGCCAGCAAAATCGGGGGTCCCTATGGCTACACCTTC. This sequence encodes CASKIGGPYGYTF.

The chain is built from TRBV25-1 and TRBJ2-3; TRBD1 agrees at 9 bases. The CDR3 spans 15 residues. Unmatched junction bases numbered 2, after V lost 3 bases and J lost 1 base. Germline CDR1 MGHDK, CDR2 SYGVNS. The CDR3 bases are TGTGCCAGCAGTGAGGGACAGGGTCGCACAGATACGCAGTATTTT. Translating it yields CASSEGQGRTDTQYF. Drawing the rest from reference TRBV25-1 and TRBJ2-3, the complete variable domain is EADIYQTPRYLVIGTGKKITLECSQTMGHDKMYWYQQDPGMELHLIHYSYGVNSTEKGDLSSESTVSRIRTEHFPLTLESARPSHTSQYLCASSEGQGRTDTQYFGPGTRLTVL.

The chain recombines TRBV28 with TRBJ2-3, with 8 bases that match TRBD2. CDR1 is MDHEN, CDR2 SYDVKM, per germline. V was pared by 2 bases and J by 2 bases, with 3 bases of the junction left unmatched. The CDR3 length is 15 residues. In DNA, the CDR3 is TGTGCCAGCAGTTTAAAGCGGGGGATCACAGATACGCAGTATTTT. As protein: CASSLKRGITDTQYF.

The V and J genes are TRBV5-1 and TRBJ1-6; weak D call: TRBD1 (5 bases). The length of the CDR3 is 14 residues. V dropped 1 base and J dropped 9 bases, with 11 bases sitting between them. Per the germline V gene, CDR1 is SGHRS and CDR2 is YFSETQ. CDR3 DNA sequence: TGCGCCAGCAGCTTGATAGGGGTGGGTTCACCCCTCCACTTT. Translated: CASSLIGVGSPLHF.

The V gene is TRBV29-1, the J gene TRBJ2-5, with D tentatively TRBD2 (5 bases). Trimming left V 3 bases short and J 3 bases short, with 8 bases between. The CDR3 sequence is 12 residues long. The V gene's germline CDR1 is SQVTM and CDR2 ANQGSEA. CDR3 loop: CSVEAREETQYF. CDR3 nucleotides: TGCAGCGTTGAGGCGAGGGAAGAGACCCAGTACTTC.

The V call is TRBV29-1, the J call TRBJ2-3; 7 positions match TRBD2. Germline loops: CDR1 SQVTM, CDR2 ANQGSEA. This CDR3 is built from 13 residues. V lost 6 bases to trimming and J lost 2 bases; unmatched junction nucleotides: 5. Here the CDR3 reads CSVAGRNTDTQYF. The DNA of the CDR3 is TGCAGCGTAGCGGGGAGGAACACAGATACGCAGTATTTT.

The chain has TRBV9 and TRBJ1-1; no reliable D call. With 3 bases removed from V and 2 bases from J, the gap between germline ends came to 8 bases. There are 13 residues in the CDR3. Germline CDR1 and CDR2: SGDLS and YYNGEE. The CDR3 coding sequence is TGTGCCAGCAGCGGACATTTTAACACTGAAGCTTTCTTT. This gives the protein CASSGHFNTEAFF.

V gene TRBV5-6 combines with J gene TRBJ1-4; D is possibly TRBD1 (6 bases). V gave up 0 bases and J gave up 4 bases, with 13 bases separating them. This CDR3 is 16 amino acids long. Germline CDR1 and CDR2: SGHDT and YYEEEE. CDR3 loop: CASSLGIGGFNEKLFF. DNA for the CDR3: TGTGCCAGCAGCTTGGGGATAGGGGGATTTAATGAAAAACTGTTTTTT.

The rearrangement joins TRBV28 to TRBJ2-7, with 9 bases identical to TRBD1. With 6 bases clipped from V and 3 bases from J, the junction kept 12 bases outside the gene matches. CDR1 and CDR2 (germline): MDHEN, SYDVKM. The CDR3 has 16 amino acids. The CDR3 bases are TGTGCCAGCAGCCTCAGGGTAGGGACAGGGTTCTACGAGCAGTACGTC. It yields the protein CASSLRVGTGFYEQYV.

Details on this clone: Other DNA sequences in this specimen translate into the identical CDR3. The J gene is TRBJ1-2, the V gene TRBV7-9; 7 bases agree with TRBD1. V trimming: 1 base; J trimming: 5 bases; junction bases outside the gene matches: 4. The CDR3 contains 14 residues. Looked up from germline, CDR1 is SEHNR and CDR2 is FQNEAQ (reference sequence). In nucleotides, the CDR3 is TGTGCCAGCAGCTTAGGACAGGGATTGTATGGCTACACCTTC. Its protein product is CASSLGQGLYGYTF.

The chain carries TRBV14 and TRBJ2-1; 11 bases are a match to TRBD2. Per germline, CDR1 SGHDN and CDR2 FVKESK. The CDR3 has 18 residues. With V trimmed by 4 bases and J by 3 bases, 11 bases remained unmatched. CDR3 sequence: CASSLRLLAGAGYNEQFF. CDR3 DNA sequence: TGTGCCAGCAGCCTCCGGCTACTAGCGGGGGCCGGCTACAATGAGCAGTTCTTC.

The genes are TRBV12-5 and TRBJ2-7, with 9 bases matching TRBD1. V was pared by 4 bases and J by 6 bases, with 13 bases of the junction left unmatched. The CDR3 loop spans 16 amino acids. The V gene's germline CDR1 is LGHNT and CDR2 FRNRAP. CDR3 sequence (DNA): TGTGCTAGTGGTTCTCAAACAGGGGGCGCGAGGACCGAGCAGTACGTC. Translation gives CASGSQTGGARTEQYV.

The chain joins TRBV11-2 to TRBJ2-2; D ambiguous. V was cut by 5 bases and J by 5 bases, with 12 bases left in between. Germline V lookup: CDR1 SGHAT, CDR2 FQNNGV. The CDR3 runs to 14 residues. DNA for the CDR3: TGTGCCAGCAGCCTACGCGGAGCAACCGGGGAGCTGTTTTTT. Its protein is CASSLRGATGELFF.

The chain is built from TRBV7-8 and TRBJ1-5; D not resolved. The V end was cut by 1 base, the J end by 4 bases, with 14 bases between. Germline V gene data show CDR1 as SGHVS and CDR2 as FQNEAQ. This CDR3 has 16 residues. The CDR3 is CASSLGGPGKNQPQHF. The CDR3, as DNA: TGTGCCAGCAGCTTAGGCGGACCGGGGAAAAATCAGCCCCAGCATTTT.

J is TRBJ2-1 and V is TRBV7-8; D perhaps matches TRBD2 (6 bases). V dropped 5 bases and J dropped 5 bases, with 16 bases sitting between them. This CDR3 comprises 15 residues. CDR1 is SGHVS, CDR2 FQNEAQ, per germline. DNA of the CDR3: TGTGCCAGCAGCCCGGCCGGGACTGCCAACAATGAGCAGTTCTTC. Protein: CASSPAGTANNEQFF. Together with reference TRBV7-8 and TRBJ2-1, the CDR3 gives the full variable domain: GAGVSQSPRYKVAKRGQDVALRCDPISGHVSLFWYQQALGQGPEFLTYFQNEAQLDKSGLPSDRFFAERPEGSVSTLKIQRTQQEDSAVYLCASSPAGTANNEQFFGPGTRLTVL.

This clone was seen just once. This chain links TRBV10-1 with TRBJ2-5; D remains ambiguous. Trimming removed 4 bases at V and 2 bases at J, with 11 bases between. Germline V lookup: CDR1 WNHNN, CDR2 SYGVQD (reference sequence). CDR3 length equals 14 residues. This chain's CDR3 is CASSVPILQETQYF. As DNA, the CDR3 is TGCGCCAGCAGTGTCCCTATTCTTCAAGAGACCCAGTACTTC.

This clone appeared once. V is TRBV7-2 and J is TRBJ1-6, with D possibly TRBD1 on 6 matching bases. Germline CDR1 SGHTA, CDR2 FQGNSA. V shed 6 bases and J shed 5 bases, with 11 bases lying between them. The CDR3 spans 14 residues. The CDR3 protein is CASRVQGNNSPLHF. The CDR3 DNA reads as TGTGCCAGCAGAGTACAGGGTAATAATTCACCCCTCCACTTT.

The CDR3 DNA follows: TGTGCCAGCAGTTTCGGGGGTCAAGGAAACACCATATATTTT. Translating it yields CASSFGGQGNTIYF. The chain combines TRBV27 with TRBJ1-3, with TRBD1 as a possible D gene (5 bases). Per germline, CDR1 MNHEY and CDR2 SMNVEV (reference sequence). Trimming took 3 bases from V and 4 from J, leaving 10 bases between them. This CDR3 comprises 14 residues.